This TCR beta chain was captured by sequencing in a study of cytomegalovirus exposure and HLA in healthy donors. Germline V gene data show CDR1 as LNHDA and CDR2 as SQIVND (reference sequence). CDR3 length: 13 amino acids. The V gene end was trimmed by 6 bases and the J gene end by 3 bases; junction bases not matched to a gene: 4. Study-wide results and caveats: An ancestry cluster, one associated with Asian ancestry, reportedly showed fewer N-insertions than the approximately 660-donor mean in a later analysis.

A word on this clone: What it binds is not known.

The primer mix had 60 Vbeta and 13 Jbeta primers. The table came from immunoSEQ multiplex PCR; TCRdb's copy has only in-frame clones and leaves some out. The sample holds 200,000 or so clones; 77% are singletons and the top ten take 2.1%. The sequencing input was PBMCs. The clonotype was recovered from a woman aged 25 to 39 in good health and CMV-seropositive. This chain links TRBV19 with TRBJ1-1, with 7 bases fitting TRBD1. The CDR3 loop is CASRDRWDTEAFF. CDR3 nucleotide sequence: TGTGCCAGTAGGGACAGGTGGGACACTGAAGCTTTCTTT.